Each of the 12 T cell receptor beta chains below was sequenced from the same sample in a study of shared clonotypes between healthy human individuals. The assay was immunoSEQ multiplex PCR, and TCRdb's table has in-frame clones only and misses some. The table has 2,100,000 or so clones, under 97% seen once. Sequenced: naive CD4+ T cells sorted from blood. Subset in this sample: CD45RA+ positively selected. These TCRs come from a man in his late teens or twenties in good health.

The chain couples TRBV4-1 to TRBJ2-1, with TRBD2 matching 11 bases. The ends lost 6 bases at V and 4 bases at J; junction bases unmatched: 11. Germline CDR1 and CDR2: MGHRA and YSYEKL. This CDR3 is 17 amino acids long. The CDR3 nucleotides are TGCGCCAGCAGACCGAATCCGACTAGCGGGAATTACAATGAGCAGTTCTTC. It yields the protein CASRPNPTSGNYNEQFF.

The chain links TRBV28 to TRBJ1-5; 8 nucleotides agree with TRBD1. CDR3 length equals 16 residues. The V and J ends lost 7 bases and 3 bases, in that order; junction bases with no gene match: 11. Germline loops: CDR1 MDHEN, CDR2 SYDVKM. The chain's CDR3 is CASKDRGSEINQPQHF. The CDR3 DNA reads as TGTGCCAGCAAAGACAGGGGATCCGAAATCAATCAGCCCCAGCATTTT.

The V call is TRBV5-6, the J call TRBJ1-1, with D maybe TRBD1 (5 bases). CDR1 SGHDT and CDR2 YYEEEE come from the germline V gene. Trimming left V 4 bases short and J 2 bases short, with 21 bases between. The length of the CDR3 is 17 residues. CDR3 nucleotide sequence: TGTGCCAGCAGCGAGCCCGGAGGGGTGGCCCTAAACACTGAAGCTTTCTTT. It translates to CASSEPGGVALNTEAFF.

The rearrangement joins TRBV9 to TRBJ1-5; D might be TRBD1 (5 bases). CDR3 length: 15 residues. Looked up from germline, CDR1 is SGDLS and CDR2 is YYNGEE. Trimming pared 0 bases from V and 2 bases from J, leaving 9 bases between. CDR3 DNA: TGTGCCAGCAGCGTAGGGACACAAGGCAATCAGCCCCAGCATTTT. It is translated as CASSVGTQGNQPQHF.

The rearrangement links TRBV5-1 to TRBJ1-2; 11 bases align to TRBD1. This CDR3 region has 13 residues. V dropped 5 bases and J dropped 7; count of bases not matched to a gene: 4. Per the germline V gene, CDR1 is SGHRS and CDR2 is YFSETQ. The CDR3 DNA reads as TGCGCCAGCAGTGGACAGGGGGCGGCTGGCTACACCTTC. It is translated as CASSGQGAAGYTF.

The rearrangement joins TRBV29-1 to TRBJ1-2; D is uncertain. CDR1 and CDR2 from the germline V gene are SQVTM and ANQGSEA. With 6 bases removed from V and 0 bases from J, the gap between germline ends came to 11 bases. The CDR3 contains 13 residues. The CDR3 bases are TGCAGCGTGGGTAGCCGGGCTAACTATGGCTACACCTTC. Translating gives CSVGSRANYGYTF.

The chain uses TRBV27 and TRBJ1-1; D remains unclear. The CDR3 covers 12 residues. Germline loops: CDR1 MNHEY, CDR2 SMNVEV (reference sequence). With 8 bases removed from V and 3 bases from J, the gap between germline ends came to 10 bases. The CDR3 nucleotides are TGTGCCAGCCGAAGGAGGGACACTGAAGCTTTCTTT. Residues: CASRRRDTEAFF.

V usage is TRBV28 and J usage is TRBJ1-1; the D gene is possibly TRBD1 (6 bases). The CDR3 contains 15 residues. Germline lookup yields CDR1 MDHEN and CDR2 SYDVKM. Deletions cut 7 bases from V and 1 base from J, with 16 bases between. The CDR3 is CASNIASTGNTEAFF. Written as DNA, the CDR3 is TGTGCCAGCAATATCGCTTCGACAGGGAACACTGAAGCTTTCTTT.

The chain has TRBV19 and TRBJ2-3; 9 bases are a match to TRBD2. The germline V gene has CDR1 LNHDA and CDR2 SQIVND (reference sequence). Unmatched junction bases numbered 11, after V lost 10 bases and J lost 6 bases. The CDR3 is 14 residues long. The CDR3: CATADLAGTDTQYF. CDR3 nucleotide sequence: TGTGCCACCGCAGACCTAGCGGGAACGGATACGCAGTATTTT. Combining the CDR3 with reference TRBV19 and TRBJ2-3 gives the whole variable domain DGGITQSPKYLFRKEGQNVTLSCEQNLNHDAMYWYRQDPGQGLRLIYYSQIVNDFQKGDIAEGYSVSREKKESFPLTVTSAQKNPTAFYLCATADLAGTDTQYFGPGTRLTVL.

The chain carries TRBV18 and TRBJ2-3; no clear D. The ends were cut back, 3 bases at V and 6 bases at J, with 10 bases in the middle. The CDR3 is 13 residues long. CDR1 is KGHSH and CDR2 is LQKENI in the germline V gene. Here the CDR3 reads CASSPNRQDTQYF. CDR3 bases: TGTGCCAGCTCACCCAATAGGCAGGATACGCAGTATTTT.

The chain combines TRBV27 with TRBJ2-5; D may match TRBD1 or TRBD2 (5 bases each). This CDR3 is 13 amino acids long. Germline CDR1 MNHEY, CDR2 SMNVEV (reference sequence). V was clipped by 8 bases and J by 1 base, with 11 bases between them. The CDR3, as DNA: TGTGCCAGCGGGACGGTGGGCCAAGAGACCCAGTACTTC. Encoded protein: CASGTVGQETQYF.

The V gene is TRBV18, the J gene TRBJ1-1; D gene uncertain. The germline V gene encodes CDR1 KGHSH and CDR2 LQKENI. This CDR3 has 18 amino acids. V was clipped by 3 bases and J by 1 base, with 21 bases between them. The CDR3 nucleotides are TGTGCCAGCTCACCCGATGGGATTAAGGTGATGGCGAACACTGAAGCTTTCTTT. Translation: CASSPDGIKVMANTEAFF.